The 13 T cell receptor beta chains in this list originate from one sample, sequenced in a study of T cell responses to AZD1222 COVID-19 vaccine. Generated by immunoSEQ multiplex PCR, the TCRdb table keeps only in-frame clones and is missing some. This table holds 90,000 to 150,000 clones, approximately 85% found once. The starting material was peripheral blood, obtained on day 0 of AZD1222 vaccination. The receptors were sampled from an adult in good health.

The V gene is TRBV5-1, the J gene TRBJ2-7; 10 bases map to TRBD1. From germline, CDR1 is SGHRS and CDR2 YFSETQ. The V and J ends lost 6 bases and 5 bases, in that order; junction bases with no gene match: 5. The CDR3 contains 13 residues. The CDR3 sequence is CASNPGQGNEQYF. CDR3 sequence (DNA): TGCGCCAGCAACCCGGGACAGGGGAACGAGCAGTACTTC.

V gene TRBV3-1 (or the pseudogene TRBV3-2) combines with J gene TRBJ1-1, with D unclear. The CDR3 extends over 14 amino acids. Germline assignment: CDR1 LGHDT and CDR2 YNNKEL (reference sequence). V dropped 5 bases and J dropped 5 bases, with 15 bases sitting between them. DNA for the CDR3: TGTGCCAGCAGCAGCCCGGGTCTGAGAACTGAAGCTTTCTTT. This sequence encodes CASSSPGLRTEAFF.

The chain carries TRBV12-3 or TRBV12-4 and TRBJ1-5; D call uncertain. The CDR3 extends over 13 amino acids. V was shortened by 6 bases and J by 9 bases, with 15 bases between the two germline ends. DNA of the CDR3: TGTGCCAGCAGCCCTTTCGGCGGTGGGCCCCAGCATTTT. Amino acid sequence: CASSPFGGGPQHF.

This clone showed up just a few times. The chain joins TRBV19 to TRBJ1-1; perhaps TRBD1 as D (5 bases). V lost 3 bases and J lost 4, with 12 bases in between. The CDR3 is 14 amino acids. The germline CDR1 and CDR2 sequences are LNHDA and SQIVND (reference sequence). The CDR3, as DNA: TGTGCCAGTAGTATGGCAGGGAGGGCCACTGAAGCTTTCTTT. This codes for CASSMAGRATEAFF.

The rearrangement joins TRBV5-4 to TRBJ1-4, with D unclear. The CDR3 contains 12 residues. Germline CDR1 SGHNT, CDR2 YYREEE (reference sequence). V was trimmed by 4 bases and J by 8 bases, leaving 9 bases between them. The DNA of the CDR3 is TGTGCCAGCAGCCCGCTGGGGGAAAAACTGTTTTTT. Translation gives CASSPLGEKLFF.

CDR3 amino acids: CAWSRPGLAGRAGGEQYF. As DNA, the CDR3 is TGTGCCTGGAGCCGACCGGGACTAGCGGGTCGGGCCGGGGGCGAGCAGTACTTC. This chain uses TRBV30 with TRBJ2-7; TRBD2 matches at 12 bases. Germline CDR1 is GTSNPN and CDR2 is SVGIG (reference sequence). This CDR3 region has 18 residues. Losses at the gene ends were 3 bases for V and 6 bases for J; bases not matched to a gene: 18.

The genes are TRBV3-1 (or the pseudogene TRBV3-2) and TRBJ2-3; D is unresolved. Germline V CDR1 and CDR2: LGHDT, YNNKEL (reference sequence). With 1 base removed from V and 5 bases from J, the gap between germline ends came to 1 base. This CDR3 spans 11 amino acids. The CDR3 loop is CASSQGDTQYF. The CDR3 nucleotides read TGTGCCAGCAGCCAAGGAGATACGCAGTATTTT.

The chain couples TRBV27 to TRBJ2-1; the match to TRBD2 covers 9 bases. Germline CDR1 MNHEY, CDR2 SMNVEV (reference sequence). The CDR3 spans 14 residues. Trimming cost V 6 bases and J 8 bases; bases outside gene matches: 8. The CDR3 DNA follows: TGTGCCAGCAGCGCAGCGGGGGGCTCGGATGAGCAGTTCTTC. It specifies CASSAAGGSDEQFF.

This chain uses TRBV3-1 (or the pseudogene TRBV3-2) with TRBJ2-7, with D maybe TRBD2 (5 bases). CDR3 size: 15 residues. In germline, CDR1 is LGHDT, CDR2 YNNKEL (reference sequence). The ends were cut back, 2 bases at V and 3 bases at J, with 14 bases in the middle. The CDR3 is CASSQMVGESYEQYF. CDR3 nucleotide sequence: TGTGCCAGCAGCCAAATGGTTGGGGAGAGCTACGAGCAGTACTTC.

The CDR3 nucleotides read TGTGCCAGCAGTTACGATCTGTCTGAAGCTTTCTTT. Amino acids: CASSYDLSEAFF. This sequence joins TRBV6-2 or TRBV6-3 and TRBJ1-1; no reliable D call. The CDR3 spans 12 residues. Germline loops: CDR1 MNHEY, CDR2 SVGEGT. Trimming stripped 2 bases from V and 6 bases from J, with 7 bases between.

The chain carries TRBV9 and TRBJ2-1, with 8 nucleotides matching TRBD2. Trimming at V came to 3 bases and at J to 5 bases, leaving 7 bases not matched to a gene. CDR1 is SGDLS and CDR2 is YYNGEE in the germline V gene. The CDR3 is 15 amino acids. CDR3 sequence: CASSGRAGVNNEQFF. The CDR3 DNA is TGTGCCAGCAGCGGTAGAGCGGGAGTGAACAATGAGCAGTTCTTC.

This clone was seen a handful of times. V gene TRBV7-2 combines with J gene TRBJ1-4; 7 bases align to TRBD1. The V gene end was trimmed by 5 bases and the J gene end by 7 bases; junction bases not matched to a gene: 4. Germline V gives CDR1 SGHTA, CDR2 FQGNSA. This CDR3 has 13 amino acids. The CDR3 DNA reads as TGTGCCAGCAGCCCGGGGACAGTTGAAAAACTGTTTTTT. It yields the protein CASSPGTVEKLFF.

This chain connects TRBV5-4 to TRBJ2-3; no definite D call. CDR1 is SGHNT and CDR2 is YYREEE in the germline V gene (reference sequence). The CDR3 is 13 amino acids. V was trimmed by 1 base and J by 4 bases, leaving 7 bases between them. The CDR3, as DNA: TGTGCCAGCAGCTTGCCAGGCCCAGATACGCAGTATTTT. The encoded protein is CASSLPGPDTQYF.